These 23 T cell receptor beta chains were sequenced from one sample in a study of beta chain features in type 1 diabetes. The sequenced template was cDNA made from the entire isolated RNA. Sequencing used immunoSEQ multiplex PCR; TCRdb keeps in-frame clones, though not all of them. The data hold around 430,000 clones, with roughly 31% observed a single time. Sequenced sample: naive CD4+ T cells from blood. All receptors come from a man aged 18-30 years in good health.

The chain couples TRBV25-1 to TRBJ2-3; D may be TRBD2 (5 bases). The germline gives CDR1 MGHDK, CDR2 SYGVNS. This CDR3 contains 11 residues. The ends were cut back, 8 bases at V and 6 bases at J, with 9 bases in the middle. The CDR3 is CASARVDTQYF. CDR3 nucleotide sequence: TGTGCCAGCGCGCGGGTGGATACGCAGTATTTT.

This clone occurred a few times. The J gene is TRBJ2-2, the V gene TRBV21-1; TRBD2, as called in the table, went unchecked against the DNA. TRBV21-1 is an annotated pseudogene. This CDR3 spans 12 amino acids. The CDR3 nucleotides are TGTGCCAGCAGCCGCTGCGCCGGGGAGCTGTTTTTT. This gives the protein CASSRCAGELFF.

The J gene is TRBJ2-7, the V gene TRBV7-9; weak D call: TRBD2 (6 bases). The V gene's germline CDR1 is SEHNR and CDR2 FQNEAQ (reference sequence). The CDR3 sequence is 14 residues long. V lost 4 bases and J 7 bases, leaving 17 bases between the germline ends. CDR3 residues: CASSSGTRTGEQYF. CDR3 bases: TGTGCCAGCAGCTCAGGGACTCGGACGGGAGAGCAGTACTTC.

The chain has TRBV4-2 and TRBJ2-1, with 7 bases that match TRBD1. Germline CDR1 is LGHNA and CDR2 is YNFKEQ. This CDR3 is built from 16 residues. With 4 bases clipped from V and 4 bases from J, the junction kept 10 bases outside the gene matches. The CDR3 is CASSRGEGTAYNEQFF. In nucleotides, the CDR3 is TGTGCCAGCAGCCGAGGGGAAGGGACAGCATACAATGAGCAGTTCTTC.

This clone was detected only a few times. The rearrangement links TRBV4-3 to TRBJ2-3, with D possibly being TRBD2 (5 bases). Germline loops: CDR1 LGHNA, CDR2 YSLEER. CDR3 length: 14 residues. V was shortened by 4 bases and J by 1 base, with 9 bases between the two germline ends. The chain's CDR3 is CASSLTRRTDTQYF. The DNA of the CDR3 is TGCGCCAGCAGCCTTACTAGGCGCACAGATACGCAGTATTTT.

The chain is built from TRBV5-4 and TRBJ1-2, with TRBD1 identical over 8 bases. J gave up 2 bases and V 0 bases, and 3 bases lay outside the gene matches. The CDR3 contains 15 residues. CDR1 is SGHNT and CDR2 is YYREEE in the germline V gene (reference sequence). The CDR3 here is CASSLGGQGNYGYTF. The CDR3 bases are TGTGCCAGCAGCTTGGGAGGACAGGGAAACTATGGCTACACCTTC. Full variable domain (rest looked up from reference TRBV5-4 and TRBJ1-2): ETGVTQSPTHLIKTRGQQVTLRCSSQSGHNTVSWYQQALGQGPQFIFQYYREEENGRGNFPPRFSGLQFPNYSSELNVNALELDDSALYLCASSLGGQGNYGYTFGSGTRLTVV.

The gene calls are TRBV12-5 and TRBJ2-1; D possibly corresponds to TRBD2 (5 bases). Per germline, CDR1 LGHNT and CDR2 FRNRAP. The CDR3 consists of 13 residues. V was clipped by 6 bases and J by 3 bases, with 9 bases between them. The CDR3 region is CASGPTSYNEQFF. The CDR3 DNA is TGTGCTAGTGGGCCCACTAGCTACAATGAGCAGTTCTTC.

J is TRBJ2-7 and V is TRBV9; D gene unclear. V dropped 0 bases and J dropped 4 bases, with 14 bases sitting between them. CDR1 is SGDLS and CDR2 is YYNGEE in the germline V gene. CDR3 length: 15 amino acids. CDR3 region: CASSVAGQIPYEQYF. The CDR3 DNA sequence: TGTGCCAGCAGCGTAGCGGGCCAGATCCCATACGAGCAGTACTTC.

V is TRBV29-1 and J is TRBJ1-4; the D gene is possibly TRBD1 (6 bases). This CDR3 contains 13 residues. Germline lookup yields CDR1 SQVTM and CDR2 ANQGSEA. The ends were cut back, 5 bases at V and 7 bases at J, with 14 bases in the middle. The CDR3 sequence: CSVKGVEAEKLFF. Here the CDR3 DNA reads TGCAGCGTTAAGGGGGTGGAGGCTGAAAAACTGTTTTTT.

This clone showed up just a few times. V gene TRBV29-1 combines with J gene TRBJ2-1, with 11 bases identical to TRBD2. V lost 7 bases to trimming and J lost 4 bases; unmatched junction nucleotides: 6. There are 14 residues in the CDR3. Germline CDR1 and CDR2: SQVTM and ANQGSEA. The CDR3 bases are TGCAGCGCCCTGGGACTAGCGGCTTACAATGAGCAGTTCTTC. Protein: CSALGLAAYNEQFF.

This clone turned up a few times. CDR3 sequence (DNA): TGTGCCAGCAGCTTTTCAGAGCCCAATGAGCAGTTCTTC. Protein: CASSFSEPNEQFF. The chain combines TRBV5-4 with TRBJ2-1; D is ambiguous. V shed 2 bases and J shed 6 bases, with 9 bases lying between them. CDR1 SGHNT and CDR2 YYREEE come from the germline V gene (reference sequence). This CDR3 is 13 amino acids long.

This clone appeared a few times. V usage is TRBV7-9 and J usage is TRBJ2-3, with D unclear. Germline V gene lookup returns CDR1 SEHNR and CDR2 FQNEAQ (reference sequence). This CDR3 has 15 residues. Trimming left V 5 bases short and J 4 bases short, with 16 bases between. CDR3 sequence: CASSRTSAWADTQYF. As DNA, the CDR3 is TGTGCCAGCAGCCGAACGTCGGCGTGGGCAGATACGCAGTATTTT.

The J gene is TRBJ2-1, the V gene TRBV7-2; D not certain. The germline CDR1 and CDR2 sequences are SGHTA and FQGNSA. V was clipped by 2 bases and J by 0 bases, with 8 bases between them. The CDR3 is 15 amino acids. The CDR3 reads CASSLSVSSYNEQFF. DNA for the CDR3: TGTGCCAGCAGCTTATCGGTTTCCTCCTACAATGAGCAGTTCTTC.

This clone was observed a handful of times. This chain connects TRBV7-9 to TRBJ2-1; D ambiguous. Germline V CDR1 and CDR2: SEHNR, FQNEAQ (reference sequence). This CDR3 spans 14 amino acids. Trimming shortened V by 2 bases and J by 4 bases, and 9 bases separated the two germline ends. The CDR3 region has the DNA TGTGCCAGCAGCTTAAGTAGGGTTTACAATGAGCAGTTCTTC. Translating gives CASSLSRVYNEQFF.

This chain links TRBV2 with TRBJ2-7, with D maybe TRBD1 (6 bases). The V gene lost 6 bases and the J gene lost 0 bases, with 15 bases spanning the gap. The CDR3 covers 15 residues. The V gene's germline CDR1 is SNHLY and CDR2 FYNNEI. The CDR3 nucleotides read TGTGCCAGCAGCCGTGAGCAGGGGAGCTCCTACGAGCAGTACTTC. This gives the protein CASSREQGSSYEQYF.

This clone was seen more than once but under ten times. CDR3 loop: CASSSIRGPTYNEQFF. The CDR3 DNA follows: TGTGCCAGCAGCTCAATTCGCGGACCTACCTACAATGAGCAGTTCTTC. The chain is built from TRBV7-9 and TRBJ2-1; D is ambiguous. Germline CDR1 reads SEHNR; CDR2 reads FQNEAQ (reference sequence). Deletions cut 4 bases from V and 2 bases from J, with 15 bases between. The CDR3 covers 16 residues. Drawing the rest from reference TRBV7-9 and TRBJ2-1, the complete variable domain is DTGVSQNPRHKITKRGQNVTFRCDPISEHNRLYWYRQTLGQGPEFLTYFQNEAQLEKSRLLSDRFSAERPKGSFSTLEIQRTEQGDSAMYLCASSSIRGPTYNEQFFGPGTRLTVL.

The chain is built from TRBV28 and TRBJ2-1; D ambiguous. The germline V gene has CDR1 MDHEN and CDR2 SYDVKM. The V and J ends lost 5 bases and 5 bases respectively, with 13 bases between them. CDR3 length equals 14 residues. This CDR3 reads CASSTKDGHNEQFF. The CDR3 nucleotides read TGTGCCAGCAGTACCAAGGACGGCCACAATGAGCAGTTCTTC.

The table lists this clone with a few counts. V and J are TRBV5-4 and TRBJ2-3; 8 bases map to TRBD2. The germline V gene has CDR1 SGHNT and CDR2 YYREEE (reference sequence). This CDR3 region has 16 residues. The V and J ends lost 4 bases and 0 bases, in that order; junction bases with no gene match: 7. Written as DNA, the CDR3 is TGTGCCAGCAGCGCCCGACTAGCGAGAAGCACAGATACGCAGTATTTT. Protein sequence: CASSARLARSTDTQYF.

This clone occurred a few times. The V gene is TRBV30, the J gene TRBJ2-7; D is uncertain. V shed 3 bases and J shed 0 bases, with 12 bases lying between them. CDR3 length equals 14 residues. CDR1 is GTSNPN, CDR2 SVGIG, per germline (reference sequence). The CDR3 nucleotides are TGTGCCTGGAGGAGGACCCAGAGCTCCTACGAGCAGTACTTC. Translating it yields CAWRRTQSSYEQYF.

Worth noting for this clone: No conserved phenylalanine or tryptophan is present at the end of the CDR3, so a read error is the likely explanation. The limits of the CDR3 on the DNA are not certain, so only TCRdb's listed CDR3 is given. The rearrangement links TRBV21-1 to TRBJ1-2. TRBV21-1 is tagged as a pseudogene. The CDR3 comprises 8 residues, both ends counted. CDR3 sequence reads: CASLSGPA.

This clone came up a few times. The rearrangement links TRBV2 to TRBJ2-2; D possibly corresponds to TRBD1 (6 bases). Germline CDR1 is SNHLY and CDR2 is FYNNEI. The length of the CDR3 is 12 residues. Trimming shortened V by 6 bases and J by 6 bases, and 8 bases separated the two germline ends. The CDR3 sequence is CASSYRAGELFF. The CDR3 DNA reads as TGTGCCAGCAGCTACAGGGCCGGGGAGCTGTTTTTT. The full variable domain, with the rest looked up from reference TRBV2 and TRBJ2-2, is EPEVTQTPSHQVTQMGQEVILRCVPISNHLYFYWYRQILGQKVEFLVSFYNNEISEKSEIFDDQFSVERPDGSNFTLKIRSTKLEDSAMYFCASSYRAGELFFGEGSRLTVL.

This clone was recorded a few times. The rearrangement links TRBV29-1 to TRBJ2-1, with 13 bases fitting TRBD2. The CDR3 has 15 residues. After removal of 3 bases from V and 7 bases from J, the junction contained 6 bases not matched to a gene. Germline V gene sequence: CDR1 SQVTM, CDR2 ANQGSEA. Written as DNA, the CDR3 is TGCAGCGTTGAGGCGACTAGCGGGAGGTTAAATGAGCAGTTCTTC. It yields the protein CSVEATSGRLNEQFF.

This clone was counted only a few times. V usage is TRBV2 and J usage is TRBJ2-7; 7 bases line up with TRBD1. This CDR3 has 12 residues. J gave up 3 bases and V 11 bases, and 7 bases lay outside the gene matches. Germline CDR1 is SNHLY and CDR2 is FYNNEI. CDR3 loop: CASRQGGYEQYF. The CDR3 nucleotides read TGTGCCTCCAGACAGGGCGGCTACGAGCAGTACTTC. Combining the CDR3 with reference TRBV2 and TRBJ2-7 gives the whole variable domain EPEVTQTPSHQVTQMGQEVILRCVPISNHLYFYWYRQILGQKVEFLVSFYNNEISEKSEIFDDQFSVERPDGSNFTLKIRSTKLEDSAMYFCASRQGGYEQYFGPGTRLTVT.